This TCR beta chain was profiled in a study of blood T cell repertoires in COVID-19. The junction had 9 bases not matched to a gene; V was cut back by 6 bases and J by 13 bases. Germline loops: CDR1 MNHEY, CDR2 SVGAGI. The CDR3 is made up of 14 amino acids. Sequencing used immunoSEQ multiplex PCR; TCRdb keeps in-frame clones, though not all of them. The top ten hold more than 0.95% of the sample, which has fewer than 450,000 clones, 88% seen once. Sample: PBMCs or T cells enriched from blood (not recorded which). This receptor was obtained from a woman under 30 who had recovered from COVID-19. This chain links TRBV6-5 with TRBJ1-6, with TRBD1 matching 10 bases. The CDR3 DNA reads TGTGCCAGCAGCGGGGGGACAGGGGTGCTTCCCCTCCACTTT. Its translation: CASSGGTGVLPLHF.